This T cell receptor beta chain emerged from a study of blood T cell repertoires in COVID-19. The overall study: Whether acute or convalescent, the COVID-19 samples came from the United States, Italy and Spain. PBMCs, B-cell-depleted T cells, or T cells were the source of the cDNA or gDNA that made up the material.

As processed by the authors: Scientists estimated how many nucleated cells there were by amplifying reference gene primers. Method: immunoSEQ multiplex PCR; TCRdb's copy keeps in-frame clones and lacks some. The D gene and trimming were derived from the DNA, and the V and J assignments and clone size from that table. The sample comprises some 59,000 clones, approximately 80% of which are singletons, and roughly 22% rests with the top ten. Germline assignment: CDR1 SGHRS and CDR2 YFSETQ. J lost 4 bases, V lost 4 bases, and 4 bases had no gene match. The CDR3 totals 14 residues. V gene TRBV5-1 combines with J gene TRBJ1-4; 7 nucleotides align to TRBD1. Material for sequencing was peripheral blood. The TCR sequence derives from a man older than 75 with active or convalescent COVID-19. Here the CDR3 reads CASSQRDSNEKLFF. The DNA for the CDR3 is TGCGCCAGCAGCCAACGGGACAGTAATGAAAAACTGTTTTTT.